This record covers a single T cell receptor (beta chain). Its antigen is as yet unknown. Here immunoSEQ multiplex PCR was the method, and the copy in TCRdb shows in-frame clones only, minus some. The sample has over 110,000 clones, about 90% seen once. V gave up 4 bases and J gave up 2 bases, with 15 bases separating them. Germline V gene sequence: CDR1 SGHNT, CDR2 YYREEE (reference sequence). The CDR3 is 15 residues long. The sample belongs to a study of T cell responses to AZD1222 COVID-19 vaccine. Study results and limitations: Spike-wide vaccine-associated CD4 TCRs dominated at 160-218 and 743-854. Only 5 or 6 individuals given AZD1222 were seropositive at baseline. Most donors were white British, females outnumbered males, and clonal diversity was possibly underestimated.

This sequence was found in an adult who received the AZD1222 COVID-19 vaccine. The sample in question was peripheral blood, obtained 28 days after the second AZD1222 dose. The chain carries TRBV5-4 and TRBJ1-1; D is ambiguous. The CDR3 protein is CASSPRAARNTEAFF. CDR3 DNA: TGTGCCAGCAGCCCTCGGGCGGCGCGTAACACTGAAGCTTTCTTT.